Below, one T cell receptor beta chain is given with its context. The target antigen is unknown. This record comes from a study of beta chain features in type 1 diabetes. Study findings and constraints: Since sequencing was performed on cDNA, cells with high TCR expression could be over-represented. In comparison with healthy donors, patients had naive, central memory and Treg TCRB repertoires that appeared more similar.

Expressed TCRB transcripts were sequenced because the entire RNA isolate underwent reverse transcription. For naive, central memory and regulatory T cell samples, reads averaged around 3.6 million. Produced via immunoSEQ multiplex PCR; TCRdb's table is partial and in-frame only. The sample lists hundreds of thousands of clones, about a sixth seen once, with 0.09% to 0.095% in the top ten. This CDR3 comprises 11 residues. The V end was cut by 4 bases, the J end by 5 bases, with 6 bases between. Per the germline V gene, CDR1 is DFQATT and CDR2 is SNEGSKA (reference sequence). The rearrangement links TRBV20-1 to TRBJ2-1, with no clear D. The TCR comes from a young man in good health. Sequenced: naive CD4+ T cells from blood. CDR3 amino acids: CSAKKDNEQFF. DNA for the CDR3: TGCAGTGCTAAAAAGGACAATGAGCAGTTCTTC.